The rows below give T cell receptor beta chains drawn from one sample of a study of identical twins. A single record per CDR3 protein comes from TCRdb applying MiXCR to the 5' RACE reads. The repertoire holds 500,000 to 550,000 distinct CDR3 sequences, with roughly 21% as singletons. The sample was also linked to a second study, of T cells expressing NK-cell markers.

The sequenced sample was CD4+ T cells sorted from blood. Source of these receptors: a woman between 18 and 29 years old in good health. CDR3s include the opening cysteine and the closing phenylalanine or tryptophan. Each record gives: D gene, J gene, V gene, clone size, CDR3 DNA, CDR3 protein. The D gene is left open where the match is weak. Rows may omit the clone size; those that give it use once, few, many or a size class.

D: TRBD1
J: TRBJ1-2
V: TRBV25-1
size: -
DNA: TGTGCCAGCAGTGAATCCCTCGGACAGGGAGGGGGCTACACCTTC
CDR3: CASSESLGQGGGYTF

D: -
J: TRBJ2-7
V: TRBV20-1
size: once
DNA: TGCAGTGCTAGAGATTCCAGGGGAAAGTACGAGCAGTACTTC
CDR3: CSARDSRGKYEQYF

D: -
J: TRBJ2-5
V: TRBV20-1
size: -
DNA: TGCAGTGCCTCCTTCGGGGTCAGTCAAGAGACCCAGTACTTC
CDR3: CSASFGVSQETQYF

D: -
J: TRBJ2-1
V: TRBV7-6
size: -
DNA: TGTGCCAGCGGTGAGGACAGCTCCTACAATGAGCAGTTCTTC
CDR3: CASGEDSSYNEQFF

D: -
J: TRBJ1-1
V: TRBV6-5
size: few
DNA: TGTGCCAGCAGTTACCTGGACGGACAACGTGGTGAAGCTTTCTTT
CDR3: CASSYLDGQRGEAFF

D: TRBD1
J: TRBJ1-2
V: TRBV20-1
size: -
DNA: TGCAGTGCTTGGACAGGCAGCTATGGCTACACCTTC
CDR3: CSAWTGSYGYTF

D: TRBD1
J: TRBJ1-5
V: TRBV20-1
size: -
DNA: TGCAGTGCTCTACCGGGACAGGGAAGCGCGCCCCAGCATTTT
CDR3: CSALPGQGSAPQHF

D: -
J: TRBJ2-7
V: TRBV20-1
size: -
DNA: TGCAGTGCTGATGCAGGGGATTACGAGCAGTACTTC
CDR3: CSADAGDYEQYF

D: -
J: TRBJ1-3
V: TRBV5-1
size: -
DNA: TGCGCCAGCAGCCCCCAAACCGGACGGTCCTCTGGAAACACCATATATTTT
CDR3: CASSPQTGRSSGNTIYF

D: -
J: TRBJ1-2
V: TRBV20-1
size: few
DNA: TGCAGTGCTTCCATCGGGGGGGTCGGCTATGGCTACACCTTC
CDR3: CSASIGGVGYGYTF

D: -
J: TRBJ2-3
V: TRBV7-6
size: -
DNA: TGTGCCAGCAGCCTAGGACTATCCACGCAGTATTTT
CDR3: CASSLGLSTQYF

D: TRBD1
J: TRBJ2-3
V: TRBV10-3
size: few
DNA: TGTGCCATGAGGGACAGAGAGGGATCAGATACGCAGTATTTT
CDR3: CAMRDREGSDTQYF

D: -
J: TRBJ2-2
V: TRBV5-1
size: few
DNA: TGCGCCAGCAGCTTGGCAGGGCCCGGGGAGCTGTTTTTT
CDR3: CASSLAGPGELFF

D: TRBD2
J: TRBJ2-1
V: TRBV10-3
size: few
DNA: TGTGCCATCAATACTGACCCGGGACTAGCGGGGGATTTC
CDR3: CAINTDPGLAGDF

D: TRBD2
J: TRBJ2-7
V: TRBV20-1
size: -
DNA: TGCAGTGCTAGAGTAGCGGGGAGCTCCTACGAGCAGTACTTC
CDR3: CSARVAGSSYEQYF

D: -
J: TRBJ1-2
V: TRBV6-1
size: few
DNA: TGTGCCAGCAGAGAAGTTGGCTACACCTTC
CDR3: CASREVGYTF

D: TRBD2
J: TRBJ2-1
V: TRBV12-3/TRBV12-4
size: few
DNA: TGTGCCAGCAGTTTAGGCGGGGGGGGTTCGGATGAGCAGTTCTTC
CDR3: CASSLGGGGSDEQFF

D: -
J: TRBJ2-6
V: TRBV20-1
size: -
DNA: TGCAGTGCTAGAGGACCCGGGGACGGGGCCAACGTCCTGACTTTC
CDR3: CSARGPGDGANVLTF

D: -
J: TRBJ1-5
V: TRBV6-6
size: few
DNA: TGTGCCAGCAGGGAATATTCCAATCAGCCCCAGCATTTT
CDR3: CASREYSNQPQHF

D: -
J: TRBJ2-1
V: TRBV6-2/TRBV6-3
size: -
DNA: TGTGCCAGCAGTTACTCCCGGGGGGCGAGCTCCTACAATGAGCAGTTCTTC
CDR3: CASSYSRGASSYNEQFF

D: -
J: TRBJ2-1
V: TRBV15
size: -
DNA: TGTGCCACCAGCAGAGAGGCTAGGCCCTACAATGAGCAGTTCTTC
CDR3: CATSREARPYNEQFF

D: -
J: TRBJ2-3
V: TRBV20-1
size: -
DNA: TGCAGTGCTCGGGACTTCCCACCGATGGATACGCAGTATTTT
CDR3: CSARDFPPMDTQYF

D: -
J: TRBJ2-1
V: TRBV20-1
size: few
DNA: TGCAGTGCTAGACAGGGGTGGGAGCAGTTCTTC
CDR3: CSARQGWEQFF

D: -
J: TRBJ2-3
V: TRBV14
size: -
DNA: TGTGCCAGCAGCGACCGAACCTGGGCAGATACGCAGTATTTT
CDR3: CASSDRTWADTQYF

D: -
J: TRBJ2-3
V: TRBV3-1
size: few
DNA: TGTGCCAGCATACGTGGAGGGTTGGAGTATTTT
CDR3: CASIRGGLEYF

D: TRBD1
J: TRBJ2-7
V: TRBV7-2
size: -
DNA: TGTGCCAGCAGCTTTAGGGGGACAGGGCGCTCGGAGCAGTACTTC
CDR3: CASSFRGTGRSEQYF

D: TRBD2
J: TRBJ2-3
V: TRBV29-1
size: many
DNA: TGCAGCGTTCATCCGGAGGGGACTAGCGGAAGGGATGGAGATACGCAGTATTTT
CDR3: CSVHPEGTSGRDGDTQYF

D: TRBD1
J: TRBJ1-5
V: TRBV20-1
size: many
DNA: TGCAGTGCTAGGGCCGGGACAGGGTACAATCAGCCCCAGCATTTT
CDR3: CSARAGTGYNQPQHF

D: -
J: TRBJ1-1
V: TRBV5-1
size: few
DNA: TGCGCCAGCACCGACAGAGCAGACATAAGTATTATGAACACTGAAGCTTTCTTT
CDR3: CASTDRADISIMNTEAFF

D: -
J: TRBJ2-7
V: TRBV5-1
size: -
DNA: TGCGCCAGCAGCGTATCTCTCCTGGGGGCCTACGAGCAGTACTTC
CDR3: CASSVSLLGAYEQYF

D: TRBD1
J: TRBJ1-1
V: TRBV4-3
size: few
DNA: TGCGCCAGCAGCTCCCAGGGGGGAATTGGGACTGAAGCTTTCTTT
CDR3: CASSSQGGIGTEAFF

D: -
J: TRBJ2-3
V: TRBV12-3/TRBV12-4
size: few
DNA: TGTGCCAGCAGCCTGGGGGGGACAGCCAAACCGTTTTCAGATACGCAGTATTTT
CDR3: CASSLGGTAKPFSDTQYF

D: TRBD2
J: TRBJ2-1
V: TRBV24-1
size: -
DNA: TGTGCCACCAGTGATTCCCGGGGGGATTACAATGAGCAGTTCTTC
CDR3: CATSDSRGDYNEQFF

D: -
J: TRBJ2-1
V: TRBV25-1
size: -
DNA: TGTGCCAGCAGCCCCCTTGGGGGGAGGGGGTTATATGAGCAGTTCTTC
CDR3: CASSPLGGRGLYEQFF

D: -
J: TRBJ1-1
V: TRBV12-3/TRBV12-4
size: -
DNA: TGTGCCAGCAGTTTAGCCCGGGTCCAAATGAACACTGAAGCTTTCTTT
CDR3: CASSLARVQMNTEAFF

D: -
J: TRBJ1-1
V: TRBV20-1
size: few
DNA: TGCAGTGCTAGAGATCGAACCTCCGGACAGCTGGCTTTCTTT
CDR3: CSARDRTSGQLAFF

D: -
J: TRBJ2-1
V: TRBV11-1
size: -
DNA: TGTGCCAGCAGCTTTGAGCTTAGTCGTGGGAGTTGGCGGAATGAGCAGTTCTTC
CDR3: CASSFELSRGSWRNEQFF

D: TRBD2
J: TRBJ2-1
V: TRBV7-3
size: -
DNA: TGTGCCAGCAGCCCCGAAGGGAGCGGGGGCGATGAGCAGTTCTTC
CDR3: CASSPEGSGGDEQFF

D: -
J: TRBJ2-1
V: TRBV9
size: few
DNA: TGTGCCAGCAGCGTGACGGGAGCCCACAATGAGCAGTTCTTC
CDR3: CASSVTGAHNEQFF

D: TRBD2
J: TRBJ2-3
V: TRBV20-1
size: few
DNA: TGCAGTGCTAGGGCGGCGGGGGGCGGGGTCCATACGCAGTATTTT
CDR3: CSARAAGGGVHTQYF

D: -
J: TRBJ2-1
V: TRBV7-2
size: -
DNA: TGTGCCAGCAGCCACAGGAGCTTAAGCTCCTACAATGAGCAGTTCTTC
CDR3: CASSHRSLSSYNEQFF

D: TRBD1
J: TRBJ1-1
V: TRBV7-9
size: -
DNA: TGTGCCAGCAGCCAACGGACAGGGGTCTACACTGAAGCTTTCTTT
CDR3: CASSQRTGVYTEAFF

D: -
J: TRBJ2-1
V: TRBV11-2
size: -
DNA: TGTGCCAGCAGCTTTGGCAGGGACGCCTACAATGAGCAGTTCTTC
CDR3: CASSFGRDAYNEQFF

D: -
J: TRBJ1-2
V: TRBV6-5
size: many
DNA: TGTGCCAGCAGTTTCCTTCCGGACAGCAATTATGGCTACACCTTC
CDR3: CASSFLPDSNYGYTF

D: TRBD2
J: TRBJ2-1
V: TRBV20-1
size: -
DNA: TGCAGTGTGGGCAGGCGGAGCGGGAGGAATGAGCAGTTCTTC
CDR3: CSVGRRSGRNEQFF

D: TRBD2
J: TRBJ2-3
V: TRBV5-1
size: few
DNA: TGCGCCAGCAGCCTGGTGGTCGGTAGCGGGAGGGCCCCCCCAGATACGCAGTATTTT
CDR3: CASSLVVGSGRAPPDTQYF

D: -
J: TRBJ2-5
V: TRBV6-1
size: -
DNA: TGTGCCACCCGAGAGACCCAGTACTTC
CDR3: CATRETQYF

D: -
J: TRBJ1-5
V: TRBV15
size: -
DNA: TGTGCCACCAGCAGAGAGGCCAAACAGGGTAGGGATGCTCAGCCCCAGCATTTT
CDR3: CATSREAKQGRDAQPQHF

D: TRBD1
J: TRBJ2-1
V: TRBV6-1
size: -
DNA: TGTGCCAGCAGTGACTACTGGGACAGGGCCTACAATGAGCAGTTCTTC
CDR3: CASSDYWDRAYNEQFF

D: TRBD1
J: TRBJ1-2
V: TRBV3-1
size: once
DNA: TGTGCCAGCAGCCAGGTCCGGGACAGGGCGATAGCCATCTATGGCTACACCTTC
CDR3: CASSQVRDRAIAIYGYTF

D: TRBD2
J: TRBJ2-5
V: TRBV12-3/TRBV12-4
size: -
DNA: TGTGCCAGCAGTCCAAGGACTAGCGGGGGTGTAAGGTACTTC
CDR3: CASSPRTSGGVRYF

D: TRBD2
J: TRBJ2-1
V: TRBV20-1
size: -
DNA: TGCAGTGCTAGAGCGGGGACTAGCGGGAGTGTAACGCAGTTCTTC
CDR3: CSARAGTSGSVTQFF

D: -
J: TRBJ1-1
V: TRBV10-2
size: few
DNA: TGCGCCAGCAGTGGCGGACGAATGGGGTTGCCGGAAGCTTTCTTT
CDR3: CASSGGRMGLPEAFF

D: -
J: TRBJ1-2
V: TRBV5-6
size: -
DNA: TGTGCCAGCAGCTTGCCCGGGCGGGGACTCTATGGCTACACCTTC
CDR3: CASSLPGRGLYGYTF

D: TRBD1
J: TRBJ1-2
V: TRBV19
size: -
DNA: TGTGCCAGTGTACGACGACAGGGGTATGGCTACACCTTC
CDR3: CASVRRQGYGYTF

D: TRBD2
J: TRBJ2-1
V: TRBV5-5
size: -
DNA: TGTGCCAGCAGCGGGACTAGCCCCTACAATGAGCAGTTCTTC
CDR3: CASSGTSPYNEQFF

D: TRBD2
J: TRBJ2-3
V: TRBV6-1
size: -
DNA: TGTGCCAGCAGCCCCGCTGGGGGGGTACGGGGAGATACGCAGTATTTT
CDR3: CASSPAGGVRGDTQYF

D: -
J: TRBJ2-1
V: TRBV5-1
size: -
DNA: TGCGCCAGCCGACAGGGGAGGGACAATGAGCAGTTCTTC
CDR3: CASRQGRDNEQFF

D: -
J: TRBJ2-7
V: TRBV20-1
size: -
DNA: TGCAGTGCTAGATTATACGAGCAGTACTTC
CDR3: CSARLYEQYF